Following are 30 T cell receptor beta chains from one sample sequenced in a study of CD8 T cells in Susac syndrome. Random hexamers primed reverse transcription of roughly 0.5 to 1 ug RNA. In TCRdb, the immunoSEQ multiplex PCR reads were re-called with MiXCR into one record per CDR3 protein. Here the sample spans about 190,000 distinct CDR3 sequences, 90% to 95% being singletons. The sample taken for sequencing was CD4+ T cells from PBMCs. The source of these receptors is a human donor with Susac syndrome.

The chain is built from TRBV30 and TRBJ2-3, with TRBD2 matching over 12 bases. Trimming cost V 8 bases and J 2 bases; bases outside gene matches: 2. In germline, CDR1 is GTSNPN, CDR2 SVGIG (reference sequence). The CDR3 has 13 residues. DNA of the CDR3: TGTGCCGGACTAGCGGGGTTCACAGATACGCAGTATTTT. Its translation is CAGLAGFTDTQYF.

The V call is TRBV5-1, the J call TRBJ2-2; TRBD2 is a possible D gene (6 bases). Germline CDR1 is SGHRS and CDR2 is YFSETQ. This CDR3 has 16 amino acids. The V end lost 5 bases, the J end lost 4 bases, and 18 bases lay between the germline ends. The CDR3 bases are TGCGCCAGCAGTCGGGAAACCACCGGGGGCACCGGGGAGCTGTTTTTT. Amino acid sequence: CASSRETTGGTGELFF.

The genes are TRBV20-1 and TRBJ1-5; the match to TRBD1 covers 11 bases. V was clipped by 6 bases and J by 1 base; unmatched bases: 14. The CDR3 runs to 18 residues. CDR1 and CDR2 from the germline V gene are DFQATT and SNEGSKA (reference sequence). The CDR3 bases are TGCAGTGCAAAGAGCGGGACAGGGGGTTTAGTAAGCAATCAGCCCCAGCATTTT. Encoded protein: CSAKSGTGGLVSNQPQHF.

The chain joins TRBV9 to TRBJ2-7; no reliable D call. CDR1 is SGDLS, CDR2 YYNGEE, per germline. Between the trimmed V and J ends, which lost 0 bases and 2 bases, there was a span of 9 bases. This CDR3 comprises 14 residues. This CDR3 reads CASSVATSAYEQYF. For the CDR3, the DNA is TGTGCCAGCAGCGTAGCTACATCCGCCTACGAGCAGTACTTC.

The J gene is TRBJ1-1, the V gene TRBV15; D may be TRBD1 (5 bases). V was clipped by 0 bases and J by 0 bases, with 8 bases between them. Germline lookup yields CDR1 LNHNV and CDR2 YYDKDF (reference sequence). This CDR3 has 15 residues. The CDR3 DNA follows: TGTGCCACCAGCAGAGAGGCAGGGATGAACACTGAAGCTTTCTTT. Translation: CATSREAGMNTEAFF.

The chain couples TRBV6-1 to TRBJ2-7; D is perhaps TRBD1 (6 bases). Germline V CDR1 and CDR2: MNHNS, SASEGT. V was pared by 3 bases and J by 6 bases, with 12 bases between. This CDR3 has 13 amino acids. CDR3 protein: CASSDRSRGEQYF. Here the CDR3 DNA reads TGTGCCAGCAGTGATCGATCCAGGGGCGAGCAGTACTTC.

The chain is built from TRBV24-1 and TRBJ2-1; 14 nucleotides agree with TRBD2. This CDR3 contains 17 residues. With V trimmed by 3 bases and J by 6 bases, 6 bases remained unmatched. CDR1 and CDR2 from the germline V gene are KGHDR and SFDVKD. The CDR3 DNA reads as TGTGCCACCAGTGATACACAGGGACTAGCGGGAGTCAATGAGCAGTTCTTC. Protein: CATSDTQGLAGVNEQFF.

The chain links TRBV2 to TRBJ2-7; 9 positions agree with TRBD2. The V gene end was trimmed by 8 bases and the J gene end by 2 bases; junction bases not matched to a gene: 7. The germline V gene has CDR1 SNHLY and CDR2 FYNNEI. CDR3 length: 14 amino acids. CDR3 in amino acids: CASYSGSSPYEQYF. The CDR3 DNA follows: TGTGCCAGCTATAGCGGGAGTTCCCCCTACGAGCAGTACTTC.

This chain links TRBV10-1 with TRBJ1-4; a weak D match, TRBD1 (5 bases). V lost 6 bases and J 0 bases, leaving 11 bases between the germline ends. The CDR3 totals 15 residues. From germline, CDR1 is WNHNN and CDR2 SYGVQD (reference sequence). This CDR3 is CASSPGGATNEKLFF. CDR3 coding DNA: TGCGCCAGCAGCCCTGGGGGAGCAACTAATGAAAAACTGTTTTTT.

This chain's CDR3 is CASSYSWGKRDQPQHF. Written as DNA, the CDR3 is TGTGCCAGCAGTTACTCTTGGGGGAAAAGGGATCAGCCCCAGCATTTT. The gene calls are TRBV6-5 and TRBJ1-5, with D perhaps TRBD1 (5 bases). Between the trimmed V and J ends, which lost 0 bases and 5 bases, there was a span of 14 bases. The germline gives CDR1 MNHEY, CDR2 SVGAGI. This CDR3 contains 16 residues.

The chain has TRBV29-1 and TRBJ2-1; TRBD1 matches 7 bases. CDR3 length: 14 amino acids. Germline CDR1 SQVTM, CDR2 ANQGSEA. Losses at the gene ends were 7 bases for V and 3 bases for J; bases not matched to a gene: 9. The CDR3 loop is CSAPGTADYNEQFF. The DNA of the CDR3 is TGCAGCGCCCCCGGGACAGCGGACTACAATGAGCAGTTCTTC.

The chain links TRBV7-9 to TRBJ2-3; D is unresolved. The CDR3 extends over 15 amino acids. Looked up from germline, CDR1 is SEHNR and CDR2 is FQNEAQ (reference sequence). V was cut by 5 bases and J by 2 bases, with 14 bases left in between. CDR3 bases: TGTGCCAGCAGCCCCGACTTGGGATACACAGATACGCAGTATTTT. Its translation: CASSPDLGYTDTQYF.

This clonotype was observed a single time. This chain links TRBV20-1 with TRBJ2-1; weak D call: TRBD1 (5 bases). Trimming removed 3 bases from V and 0 bases from J, with 15 bases in between. The V gene's germline CDR1 is DFQATT and CDR2 SNEGSKA (reference sequence). This CDR3 region has 16 residues. In nucleotides, the CDR3 is TGCAGTGCTAGGCCCGACAGTGCCGCCTCCTACAATGAGCAGTTCTTC. Encoded protein: CSARPDSAASYNEQFF.

CDR3 region: CASSQEISGNTIYF. For the CDR3, the DNA is TGCGCCAGCAGCCAAGAGATCTCTGGAAACACCATATATTTT. The chain employs TRBV4-1 and TRBJ1-3; D remains ambiguous. This CDR3 has 14 amino acids. Germline V gives CDR1 MGHRA, CDR2 YSYEKL. V lost 0 bases and J 0 bases, leaving 3 bases between the germline ends.

The chain couples TRBV5-6 to TRBJ1-5; D gene uncertain. This CDR3 is 14 amino acids long. Germline CDR1 is SGHDT and CDR2 is YYEEEE. Deletions cut 4 bases from V and 1 base from J, with 9 bases between. CDR3 bases: TGTGCCAGCAGCCGGTATGACAGCAATCAGCCCCAGCATTTT. This sequence encodes CASSRYDSNQPQHF.

The rearrangement joins TRBV2 to TRBJ2-1, with 7 positions matching TRBD2. Germline V gene sequence: CDR1 SNHLY, CDR2 FYNNEI. CDR3 length equals 15 residues. V shed 3 bases, J shed 1 base, and the junction held 3 bases outside the gene matches. This CDR3 is CASSERRESYNEQFF. DNA of the CDR3: TGTGCCAGCAGTGAGCGGCGGGAGTCCTACAATGAGCAGTTCTTC.

The V and J genes are TRBV18 and TRBJ2-4; no clear D gene. The V and J ends lost 5 bases and 4 bases respectively, with 9 bases between them. Germline CDR1 and CDR2: KGHSH and LQKENI. This CDR3 contains 13 residues. Here the CDR3 reads CASSSGKKNIQYF. The CDR3, as DNA: TGTGCCAGCTCATCAGGAAAAAAAAACATTCAGTACTTC.

The chain links TRBV3-1 to TRBJ1-6; 9 bases line up with TRBD1. J gave up 7 bases and V 0 bases, and 7 bases lay outside the gene matches. Germline values: CDR1 LGHDT, CDR2 YNNKEL (reference sequence). The CDR3 runs 17 residues. The CDR3 bases are TGTGCCAGCAGCCAAGATTCCGGGACAGGGAACAATTCACCCCTCCACTTT. It is translated as CASSQDSGTGNNSPLHF.

V gene TRBV6-5 combines with J gene TRBJ2-7; TRBD1 matches 8 bases. V lost 5 bases and J lost 2; bases outside the gene matches: 8. Germline V gene lookup returns CDR1 MNHEY and CDR2 SVGAGI. The CDR3 loop spans 15 amino acids. CDR3 DNA: TGTGCCAGCAGTAGGGCCGGGACAGGAGCCTACGAGCAGTACTTC. Encoded protein: CASSRAGTGAYEQYF.

The CDR3 region is CASSFWGSNEQFF. The DNA of the CDR3 is TGTGCCAGCAGTTTCTGGGGGTCCAATGAGCAGTTCTTC. The chain recombines TRBV12-3 or TRBV12-4 with TRBJ2-1; D may match TRBD1 or TRBD2 (5 bases each). This CDR3 is 13 amino acids long. V was cut by 3 bases and J by 6 bases, with 9 bases left in between.

V and J are TRBV12-3 or TRBV12-4 and TRBJ2-1, with 9 nucleotides matching TRBD1. The length of the CDR3 is 16 residues. V shed 8 bases, J shed 3 bases, and the junction held 11 bases outside the gene matches. The chain's CDR3 is CASFPVSTGGYNEQFF. In DNA, the CDR3 is TGTGCCAGCTTTCCCGTTTCGACAGGGGGCTACAATGAGCAGTTCTTC.

The chain combines TRBV28 with TRBJ1-4; D is possibly TRBD1 (5 bases). CDR3 length: 15 amino acids. V was pared by 5 bases and J by 4 bases, with 14 bases between. Germline CDR1 MDHEN, CDR2 SYDVKM. This chain's CDR3 is CASSPGGGGNEKLFF. The DNA of the CDR3 is TGTGCCAGCAGTCCCGGTGGGGGTGGTAATGAAAAACTGTTTTTT.

The V and J genes are TRBV14 and TRBJ2-5; D not resolved. Trimming stripped 0 bases from V and 2 bases from J, with 7 bases between. The CDR3 spans 14 residues. In germline, CDR1 is SGHDN, CDR2 FVKESK. The CDR3: CASSQDRMQETQYF. The CDR3 DNA follows: TGTGCCAGCAGCCAAGATCGGATGCAAGAGACCCAGTACTTC.

The chain couples TRBV3-1 to TRBJ1-4; the D is unclear. CDR3 length: 13 residues. Germline V CDR1 and CDR2: LGHDT, YNNKEL (reference sequence). V lost 1 base and J 9 bases, leaving 9 bases between the germline ends. CDR3 nucleotide sequence: TGTGCCAGCAGCCAAGTGGCAACTCAAAAACTGTTTTTT. It specifies CASSQVATQKLFF.

The gene calls are TRBV14 and TRBJ1-6; a weak D match, TRBD1 (5 bases). Deletions cut 4 bases from V and 1 base from J, with 11 bases between. The germline V gene has CDR1 SGHDN and CDR2 FVKESK. CDR3 size: 16 residues. CDR3 protein: CASSPGRTSYNSPLHF. CDR3 coding DNA: TGTGCCAGCAGCCCGGGACGGACGTCCTATAATTCACCCCTCCACTTT.

The CDR3 reads CASSFGQGPQGAYEQYF. CDR3 nucleotides: TGTGCCAGCAGTTTTGGTCAGGGGCCGCAGGGGGCCTACGAGCAGTACTTC. The chain uses TRBV27 and TRBJ2-7, with 7 bases that match TRBD1. J lost 2 bases, V lost 3 bases, and 13 bases had no gene match. This CDR3 region has 17 residues. From germline, CDR1 is MNHEY and CDR2 SMNVEV (reference sequence).

The rearrangement uses TRBV3-1 and TRBJ2-3, with D uncertain. This CDR3 has 13 amino acids. Germline assignment: CDR1 LGHDT and CDR2 YNNKEL (reference sequence). V gave up 7 bases and J gave up 1 base, with 9 bases separating them. For the CDR3, the DNA is TGTGCCAGCACCACGTATGGCACAGATACGCAGTATTTT. Translating it yields CASTTYGTDTQYF.

Remarks on this clonotype: At one of its ends the junction is not consistent with the germline gene, which may arise from a read error. The chain links TRBV19 to TRBJ1-5, with D possibly matching TRBD1 (6 bases). The CDR3 has 15 residues. CDR1 and CDR2 (germline): LNHDA, SQIVND (reference sequence). The CDR3 loop is CASRPEGVPNQPQLF. The CDR3 nucleotides read TGTGCCAGTAGACCCGAGGGGGTTCCGAATCAGCCCCAGCTTTTT.

J is TRBJ1-1 and V is TRBV20-1, with 8 bases matching TRBD1. This CDR3 spans 14 amino acids. Germline V gene data show CDR1 as DFQATT and CDR2 as SNEGSKA (reference sequence). After removal of 3 bases from V and 4 bases from J, the junction contained 7 bases not matched to a gene. CDR3 nucleotide sequence: TGCAGTGCTAGTAGGGGACAGGATCTCACTGAAGCTTTCTTT. Its protein is CSASRGQDLTEAFF.

This clonotype appeared a single time. This chain links TRBV28 with TRBJ2-5, with D possibly being TRBD1 (5 bases). The CDR3 has 15 amino acids. V was shortened by 2 bases and J by 4 bases, with 14 bases between the two germline ends. From germline, CDR1 is MDHEN and CDR2 SYDVKM. The CDR3: CASSLRQLTPETQYF. CDR3 in DNA: TGTGCCAGCAGTTTACGACAGCTAACTCCAGAGACCCAGTACTTC.